Below are 2 T cell receptor beta chains sequenced from a single sample in a study of T cell changes during pregnancy in multiple sclerosis. TCRdb's table, derived via immunoSEQ multiplex PCR, lists solely in-frame clones and lacks some. The top ten clones hold more than 0.85% of a sample with about 83,000 clones, about 95% of them seen once. The material sequenced was peripheral blood, taken in the second trimester of pregnancy. The receptors derive from a female donor with multiple sclerosis, enrolled in a pregnancy study.

This chain connects TRBV20-1 to TRBJ1-1; D unresolved. Germline values: CDR1 DFQATT, CDR2 SNEGSKA (reference sequence). The CDR3 covers 10 residues. V shed 8 bases and J shed 6 bases, with 10 bases lying between them. The CDR3 loop is CSSTNAEAFF. In nucleotides, the CDR3 is TGCAGTTCCACTAACGCTGAAGCTTTCTTT.

The chain couples TRBV29-1 to TRBJ2-7; D is perhaps TRBD1 (5 bases). The germline gives CDR1 SQVTM, CDR2 ANQGSEA. The CDR3 contains 15 residues. The V and J ends lost 2 bases and 2 bases respectively, with 16 bases between them. In DNA form, the CDR3 reads TGCAGCGTTGAACTGCCCCATGCGGACACCTACGAGCAGTACTTC. Translating gives CSVELPHADTYEQYF.